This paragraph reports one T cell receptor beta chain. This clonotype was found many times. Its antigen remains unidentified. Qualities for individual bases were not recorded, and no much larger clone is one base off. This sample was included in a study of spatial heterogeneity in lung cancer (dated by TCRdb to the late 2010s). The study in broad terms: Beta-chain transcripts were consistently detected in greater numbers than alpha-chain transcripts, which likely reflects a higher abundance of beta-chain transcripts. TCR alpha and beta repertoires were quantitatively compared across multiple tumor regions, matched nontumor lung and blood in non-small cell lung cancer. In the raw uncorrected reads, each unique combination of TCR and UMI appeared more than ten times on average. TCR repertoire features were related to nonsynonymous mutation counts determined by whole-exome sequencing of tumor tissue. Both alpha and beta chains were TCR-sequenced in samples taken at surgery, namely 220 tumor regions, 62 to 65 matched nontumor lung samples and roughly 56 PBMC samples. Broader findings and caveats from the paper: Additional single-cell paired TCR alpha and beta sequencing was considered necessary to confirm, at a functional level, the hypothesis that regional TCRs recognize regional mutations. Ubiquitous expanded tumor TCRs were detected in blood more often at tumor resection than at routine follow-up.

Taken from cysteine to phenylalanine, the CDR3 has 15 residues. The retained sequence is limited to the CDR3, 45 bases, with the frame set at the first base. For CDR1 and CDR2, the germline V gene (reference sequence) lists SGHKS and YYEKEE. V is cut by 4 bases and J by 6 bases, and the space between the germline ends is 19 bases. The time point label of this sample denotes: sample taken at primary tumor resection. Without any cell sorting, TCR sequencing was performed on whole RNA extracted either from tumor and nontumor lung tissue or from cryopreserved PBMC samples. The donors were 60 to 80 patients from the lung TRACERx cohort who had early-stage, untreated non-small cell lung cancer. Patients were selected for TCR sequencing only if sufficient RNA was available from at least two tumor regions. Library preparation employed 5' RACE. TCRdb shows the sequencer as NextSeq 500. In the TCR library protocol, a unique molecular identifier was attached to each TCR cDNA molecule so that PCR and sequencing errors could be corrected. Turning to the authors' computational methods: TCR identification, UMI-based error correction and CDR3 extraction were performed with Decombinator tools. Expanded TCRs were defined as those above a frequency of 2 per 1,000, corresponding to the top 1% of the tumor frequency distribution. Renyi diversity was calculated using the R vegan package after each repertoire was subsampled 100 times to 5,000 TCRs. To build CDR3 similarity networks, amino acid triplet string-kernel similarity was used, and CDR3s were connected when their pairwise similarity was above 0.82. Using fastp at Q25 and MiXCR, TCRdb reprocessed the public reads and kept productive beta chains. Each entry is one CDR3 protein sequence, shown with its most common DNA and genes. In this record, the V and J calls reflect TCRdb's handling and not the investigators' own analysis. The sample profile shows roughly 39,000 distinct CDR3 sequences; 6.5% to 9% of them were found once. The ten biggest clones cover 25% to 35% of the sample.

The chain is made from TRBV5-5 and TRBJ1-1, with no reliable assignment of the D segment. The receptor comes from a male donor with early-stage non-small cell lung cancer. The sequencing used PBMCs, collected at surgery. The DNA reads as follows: TGTGCCAGCAGCATGATCAGCGCAGTGGTGGCTGAAGCTTTCTTT. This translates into CASSMISAVVAEAFF.